This TCR beta chain was profiled in a study of T cell responses to AZD1222 COVID-19 vaccine. Study conclusions and caveats: Receipt of two AZD1222 doses was followed by a rise in Spike-specific TCR breadth and depth. Of the AZD1222 recipients, only 5 to 7 were seropositive at baseline. Repertoires were collected only later (after the peak T cell response had occurred). Mostly white British, mostly female donors; authors suggested clonal diversity may be underestimated.

CDR3 length: 14 residues. Trimming removed 7 bases at V and 4 bases at J, with 14 bases between. Germline loops: CDR1 LNHDA, CDR2 SQIVND (reference sequence). This clone was seen just once. Its antigen remains unidentified. Sequenced by immunoSEQ multiplex PCR; TCRdb stores in-frame clones only, minus some. The sample has around 130,000 clones, 80% to 95% seen once; the top ten hold 3.1%. The receptor was derived from an adult in good health. The sample in question was peripheral blood, obtained on day 0 of AZD1222 vaccination. This chain links TRBV19 with TRBJ1-5, with no clear D. This CDR3 is CASNRAVRNQPQHF. The CDR3 DNA reads as TGTGCCAGTAATCGGGCAGTCAGGAATCAGCCCCAGCATTTT.